This section outlines one T cell receptor beta chain sequence together with its context. Original processing notes: Cell counts per sample came from amplifying reference gene primers. This table comes from immunoSEQ multiplex PCR, and its TCRdb copy is limited to in-frame clones, with some not included. V and J calls plus clone size are reproduced from that table; the DNA served to infer D and trimming. The table records around 300,000 clones, roughly 86% of them present only once. This entry comes from a study of blood T cell repertoires in COVID-19. V dropped 1 base and J dropped 7; count of bases not matched to a gene: 2. This CDR3 is 14 amino acids long. Germline assignment: CDR1 SEHNR and CDR2 FQNEAQ (reference sequence).

Sample: PBMCs or T cells enriched from blood (not recorded which). The sequence was collected from a woman aged 25 to 39 who had recovered from COVID-19. This chain joins TRBV7-9 and TRBJ1-5, with 9 positions matching TRBD1. The CDR3 DNA follows: TGTGCCAGCAGCTTAGTGGGACAGGGACAGCCCCAGCATTTT. Amino acid sequence: CASSLVGQGQPQHF.